This TCR beta chain was found in a study of blood T cell repertoires in COVID-19 (dated by TCRdb to about 2020). Concerning the study at large: Collaborator samples came from the United States, Italy and Spain and covered acute and convalescent phases of COVID-19. The material from the prospective study consisted of cDNA or gDNA derived from T cells, B-cell-depleted T cells, or PBMCs. Deeply sampled blood TCRbeta repertoires from subjects exposed to, actively infected with, or recovered from COVID-19 were included in the dataset. The repertoires were made available in a free public database intended to serve as a resource for research on the immune response to SARS-CoV-2. The samples were drawn from the first 160 participants of the ongoing ImmuneRACE study and from roughly 1,300 subjects provided by 6 global collaborators. The sample metadata nearly always contained a de-identified subject ID, COVID-19 status, age in years and sex. Where available, HLA class I and class II types were obtained from metadata supplied by the sample provider rather than from assay-based typing. Overall study results and their limits: How much clinical and demographic metadata was included differed by source and by participant, and the metadata was provided uncurated.

The immunoSEQ Assay, a bias-controlled multiplex PCR, was used to amplify TCRbeta CDR3 regions from genomic DNA. Per the original workflow: Within the assay, amplification of reference gene primers was used to estimate how many nucleated cells each sample contained. To quantify the absolute abundance of each unique TCRbeta CDR3 rearrangement, sequence reads were collapsed and filtered. For each sample, productive Simpson clonality was calculated as the square root of Simpson's diversity index over productive rearrangements. TCRdb carries this immuneACCESS record with in-frame sequences only. Its versions omit some clonotypes, under half of them owing to an unresolved V gene in the studies checked, with the rest unexplained. V and J calls and clone size follow that table, whereas D and trimming were derived from the DNA. This sample is represented by approximately 69,000 clones; approximately 80% of them were singletons. Together, the top ten hold roughly 13% of the sample.

The CDR3 runs 14 residues from the cysteine to the phenylalanine. The DNA shown is the 42-base CDR3, in frame from base 1. The junction shows trimming of 5 bases on V and 0 bases on J, plus 7 bases between the germline ends. From the germline V gene, CDR1 is SNHLY and CDR2 is FYNNEI. In Seattle, one collaborating source enrolled patients while the infection was active and tracked those patients longitudinally over the course of disease. Whole blood was collected in K2EDTA tubes by collaborating institutions according to the institutions' own protocols. Collaborator samples were shipped for TCRbeta analysis as frozen whole blood, isolated PBMCs, or DNA extracted from either sample type. Worth noting for this clone: Its binding antigen is unknown. No clone much larger than this one lies a single base away; base qualities are absent.

The sequenced sample consisted of peripheral blood. This sequence originates from a man in his forties or fifties with COVID-19, enrolled during active disease. Rearrangement joined TRBV2 to TRBJ1-4, with the D gene too uncertain to name. The DNA sequence is as follows: TGTGCCAGCAGTCAAGTCACAACTAATGAAAAACTGTTTTTT. Its translation is CASSQVTTNEKLFF.